This T cell receptor (beta chain) was captured in a study of CD8 T cells in ankylosing spondylitis. Turning to this clonotype: What it binds is unknown.

Library preparation for TCR beta used quantitative 5'-RACE with molecular barcodes. TCRdb redid the calling of the 5' RACE reads with MiXCR, one entry per CDR3 protein. This table holds approximately 540,000 distinct CDR3 sequences, about 12% found once. Study results and caveats: In ankylosing spondylitis blood, a motif of seven to nine highly homologous TCR beta variants appeared characteristic. In peripheral blood, disease-linked CD8+ clones occurred at relatively low frequencies. Reports of some motif variants in reactive arthritis synovial fluid and blood predate this one. The study looked at matched synovial fluid samples from ankylosing spondylitis patients. Disease-linked clones were reported to be significantly enriched there.

The CDR3 spans 14 residues. The J segment lost 5 bases and the V segment lost 7 bases, leaving 9 bases of the junction unmatched. CDR1 and CDR2 from the germline V gene are MNHNS and SASEGT. This receptor was identified in a male donor with ankylosing spondylitis. Sequencing input: blood, either unsorted or a sorted T cell fraction (not recorded which). V is TRBV6-1 and J is TRBJ1-1; 8 positions match TRBD1. CDR3 sequence (DNA): TGTGCCAGCATACGGACAGGGATCGGGACTGAAGCTTTCTTT. Its translation is CASIRTGIGTEAFF.